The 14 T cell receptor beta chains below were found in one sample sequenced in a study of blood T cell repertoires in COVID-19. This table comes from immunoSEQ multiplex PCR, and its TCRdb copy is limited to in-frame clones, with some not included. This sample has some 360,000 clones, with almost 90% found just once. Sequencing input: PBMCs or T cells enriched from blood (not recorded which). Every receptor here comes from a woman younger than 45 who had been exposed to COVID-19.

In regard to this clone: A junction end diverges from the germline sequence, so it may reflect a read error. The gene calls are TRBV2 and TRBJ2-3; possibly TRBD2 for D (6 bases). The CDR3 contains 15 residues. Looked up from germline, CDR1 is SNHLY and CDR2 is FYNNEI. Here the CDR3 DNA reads TGTGCCAGCAGTACCCGCGGGACGAGCACATATACGCAGTATTTT. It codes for CASSTRGTSTYTQYF. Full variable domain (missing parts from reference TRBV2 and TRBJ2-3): EPEVTQTPSHQVTQMGQEVILRCVPISNHLYFYWYRQILGQKVEFLVSFYNNEISEKSEIFDDQFSVERPDGSNFTLKIRSTKLEDSAMYFCASSTRGTSTYTQYFGPGTRLTVL.

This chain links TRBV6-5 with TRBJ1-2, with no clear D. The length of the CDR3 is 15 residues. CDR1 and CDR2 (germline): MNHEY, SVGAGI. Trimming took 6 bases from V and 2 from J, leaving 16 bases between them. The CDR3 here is CASSPYLQQNYGYTF. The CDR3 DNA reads TGTGCCAGCAGCCCCTACTTACAGCAGAACTATGGCTACACCTTC.

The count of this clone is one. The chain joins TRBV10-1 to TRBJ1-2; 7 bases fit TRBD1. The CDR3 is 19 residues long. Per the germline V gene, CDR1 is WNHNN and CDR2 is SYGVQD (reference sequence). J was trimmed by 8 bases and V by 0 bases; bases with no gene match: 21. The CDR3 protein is CASSESEGGQTFRICGYTF. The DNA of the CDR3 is TGCGCCAGCAGTGAGTCTGAAGGGGGACAGACCTTTAGGATTTGCGGCTACACCTTC.

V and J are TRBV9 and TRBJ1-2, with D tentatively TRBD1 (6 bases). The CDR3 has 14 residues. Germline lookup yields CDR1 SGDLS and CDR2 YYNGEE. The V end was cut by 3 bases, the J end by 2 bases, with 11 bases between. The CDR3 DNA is TGTGCCAGCAGCGGAGGGGACACCAACTATGGCTACACCTTC. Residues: CASSGGDTNYGYTF.

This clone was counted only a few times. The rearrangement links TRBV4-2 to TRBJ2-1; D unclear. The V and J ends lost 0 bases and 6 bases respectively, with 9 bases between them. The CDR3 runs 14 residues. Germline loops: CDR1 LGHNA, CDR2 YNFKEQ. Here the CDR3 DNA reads TGTGCCAGCAGCCAAGAGTACAGTGTCAATGAGCAGTTCTTC. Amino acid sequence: CASSQEYSVNEQFF.

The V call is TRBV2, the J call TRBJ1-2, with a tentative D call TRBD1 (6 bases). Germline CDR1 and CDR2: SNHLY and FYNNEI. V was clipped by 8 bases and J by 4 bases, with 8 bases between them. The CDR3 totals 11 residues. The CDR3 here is CASGQSYGYTF. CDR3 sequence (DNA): TGTGCCAGCGGACAGTCCTATGGCTACACCTTC. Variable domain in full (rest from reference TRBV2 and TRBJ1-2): EPEVTQTPSHQVTQMGQEVILRCVPISNHLYFYWYRQILGQKVEFLVSFYNNEISEKSEIFDDQFSVERPDGSNFTLKIRSTKLEDSAMYFCASGQSYGYTFGSGTRLTVV.

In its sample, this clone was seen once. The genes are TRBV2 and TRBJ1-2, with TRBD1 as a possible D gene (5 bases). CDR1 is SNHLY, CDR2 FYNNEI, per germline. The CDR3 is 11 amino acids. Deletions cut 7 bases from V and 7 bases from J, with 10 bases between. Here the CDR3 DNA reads TGTGCCAGCAAGGGAGGGGTTGGCTACACCTTC. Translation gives CASKGGVGYTF.

The CDR3 bases are TGTGCCACCAGTGAGACAGGGTGGGGAACTGAAGCTTTCTTT. Its protein is CATSETGWGTEAFF. This sequence joins TRBV24-1 and TRBJ1-1, with TRBD1 identical over 7 bases. The junction had 6 bases not matched to a gene; V was cut back by 4 bases and J by 5 bases. The CDR3 totals 14 residues. Looked up from germline, CDR1 is KGHDR and CDR2 is SFDVKD.

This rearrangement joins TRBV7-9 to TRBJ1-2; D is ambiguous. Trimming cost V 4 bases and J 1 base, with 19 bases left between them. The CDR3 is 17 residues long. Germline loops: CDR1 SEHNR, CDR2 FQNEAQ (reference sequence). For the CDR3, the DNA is TGTGCCAGCAGCTCGAGCTTGTTGACTAAACTTAACTATGGCTACACCTTC. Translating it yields CASSSSLLTKLNYGYTF.

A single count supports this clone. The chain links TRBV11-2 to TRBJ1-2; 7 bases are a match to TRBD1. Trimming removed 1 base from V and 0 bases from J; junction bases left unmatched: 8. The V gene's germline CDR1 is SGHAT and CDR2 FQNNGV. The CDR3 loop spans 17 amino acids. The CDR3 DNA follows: TGTGCCAGCAGCTTAGCCCCAGTGACAGGGTCTAACTATGGCTACACCTTC. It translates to CASSLAPVTGSNYGYTF.

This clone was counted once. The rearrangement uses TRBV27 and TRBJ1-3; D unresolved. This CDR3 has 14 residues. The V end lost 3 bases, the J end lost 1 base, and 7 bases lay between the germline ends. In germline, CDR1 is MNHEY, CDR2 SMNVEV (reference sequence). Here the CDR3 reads CASSFGSSGNTIYF. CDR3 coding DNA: TGTGCCAGCAGTTTTGGCAGTTCTGGAAACACCATATATTTT.

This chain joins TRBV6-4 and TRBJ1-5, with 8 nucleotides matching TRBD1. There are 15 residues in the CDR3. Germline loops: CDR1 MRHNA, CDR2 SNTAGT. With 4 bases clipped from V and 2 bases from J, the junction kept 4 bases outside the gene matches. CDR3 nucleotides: TGTGCCAGCAGTGCTACAGGGGGTGGCAATCAGCCCCAGCATTTT. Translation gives CASSATGGGNQPQHF.

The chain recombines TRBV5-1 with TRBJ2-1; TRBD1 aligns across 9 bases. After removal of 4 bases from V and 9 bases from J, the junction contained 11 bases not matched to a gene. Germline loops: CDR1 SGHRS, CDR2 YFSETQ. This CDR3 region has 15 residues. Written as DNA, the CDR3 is TGCGCCAGCAGCCTTACCGGGACAGGGTCCCTTGAGCAGTTCTTC. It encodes CASSLTGTGSLEQFF.

CDR3 sequence: CASSNPGYDEQFF. CDR3 in DNA: TGTGCCAGCAGCAACCCAGGGTACGATGAGCAGTTCTTC. The chain recombines TRBV7-6 with TRBJ2-1, with a weak D call TRBD1 (5 bases). Germline V gene data show CDR1 as SGHVS and CDR2 as FNYEAQ. The length of the CDR3 is 13 residues. Trimming shortened V by 5 bases and J by 8 bases, and 13 bases separated the two germline ends.